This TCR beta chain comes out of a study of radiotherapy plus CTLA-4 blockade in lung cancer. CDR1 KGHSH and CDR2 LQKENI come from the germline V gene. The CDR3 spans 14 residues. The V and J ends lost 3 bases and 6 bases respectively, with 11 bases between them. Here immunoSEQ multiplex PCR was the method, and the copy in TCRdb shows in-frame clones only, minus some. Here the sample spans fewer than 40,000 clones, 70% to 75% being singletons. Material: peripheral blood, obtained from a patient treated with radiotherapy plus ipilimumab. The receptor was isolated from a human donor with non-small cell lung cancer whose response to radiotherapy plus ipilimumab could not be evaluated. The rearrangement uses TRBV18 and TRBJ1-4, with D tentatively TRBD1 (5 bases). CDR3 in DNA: TGTGCCAGCTCACCCGGCAGGGTGGATGAAAAACTGTTTTTT. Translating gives CASSPGRVDEKLFF.